The 8 T cell receptor beta chains reported below all come from one sample, sequenced in a study of cytomegalovirus exposure and HLA in healthy donors. Primers: 60 Vbeta forward and 13 Jbeta reverse. Using immunoSEQ multiplex PCR, the repertoire was profiled, and TCRdb retains in-frame clones only, with some absent. In the table there are under 200,000 clones, around 79% of which are singletons. Specimen: PBMCs. Receptors originate from a woman aged 25 to 39 in good health and CMV-seropositive.

This clone has just a few counts. The V gene is TRBV13, the J gene TRBJ2-1; 9 bases match TRBD2. CDR1 PRHDT and CDR2 FYEKMQ come from the germline V gene (reference sequence). Germline trimming cut 2 bases from V and 5 bases from J; bases unmatched to any gene: 10. The CDR3 consists of 17 residues. The CDR3 loop is CASSLRAGGEKDNEQFF. The CDR3 nucleotides read TGTGCCAGCAGCTTAAGAGCGGGGGGTGAGAAGGACAATGAGCAGTTCTTC.

The rearrangement links TRBV7-2 to TRBJ2-1, with D uncertain. The V and J ends lost 5 bases and 5 bases respectively, with 7 bases between them. This CDR3 is built from 12 residues. Germline lookup yields CDR1 SGHTA and CDR2 FQGNSA. Here the CDR3 reads CASSQAHNEQFF. DNA for the CDR3: TGTGCCAGCAGCCAGGCCCACAATGAGCAGTTCTTC.

V usage is TRBV4-2 and J usage is TRBJ1-2; 8 positions agree with TRBD1. The V and J ends lost 2 bases and 4 bases, in that order; junction bases with no gene match: 9. The CDR3 consists of 16 residues. Germline V lookup: CDR1 LGHNA, CDR2 YNFKEQ. The CDR3 DNA reads as TGTGCCAGCAGCCAACTTGGACAGGGCGGAATCTATGGCTACACCTTC. It codes for CASSQLGQGGIYGYTF.

The V and J genes are TRBV5-1 and TRBJ1-4; TRBD1 aligns across 10 bases. The germline V gene encodes CDR1 SGHRS and CDR2 YFSETQ. V shed 3 bases, J shed 9 bases, and the junction held 5 bases outside the gene matches. This CDR3 spans 14 amino acids. Written as DNA, the CDR3 is TGCGCCAGCAGCTCCGGGACAGGGGAAAAAAAACTGTTTTTT. This translates into CASSSGTGEKKLFF.

The gene calls are TRBV4-3 and TRBJ2-7, with no clear D. The germline V gene encodes CDR1 LGHNA and CDR2 YSLEER. The ends were cut back, 0 bases at V and 3 bases at J, with 9 bases in the middle. The CDR3 consists of 14 residues. The CDR3 reads CASSQDYTGYEQYF. The DNA for the CDR3 is TGCGCCAGCAGCCAAGATTATACGGGCTACGAGCAGTACTTC.

J is TRBJ2-3 and V is TRBV29-1; a possible D gene is TRBD1 (6 bases). This CDR3 has 14 residues. With 1 base removed from V and 3 bases from J, the gap between germline ends came to 11 bases. The germline V gene has CDR1 SQVTM and CDR2 ANQGSEA. The DNA of the CDR3 is TGCAGCGTTGAAGGGACAGCCCAGACAGATACGCAGTATTTT. Protein sequence: CSVEGTAQTDTQYF.

The chain joins TRBV4-1 to TRBJ2-2; the match to TRBD1 covers 7 bases. The germline V gene has CDR1 MGHRA and CDR2 YSYEKL. Trimming at V came to 4 bases and at J to 0 bases, leaving 5 bases not matched to a gene. The CDR3 consists of 16 residues. The DNA of the CDR3 is TGCGCCAGCAGCCCGTCGGGACAGCCGAACACCGGGGAGCTGTTTTTT. Translating gives CASSPSGQPNTGELFF.

The genes are TRBV27 and TRBJ2-1, with 14 bases matching TRBD2. The CDR3 has 15 residues. With V trimmed by 5 bases and J by 7 bases, 4 bases remained unmatched. Looked up from germline, CDR1 is MNHEY and CDR2 is SMNVEV (reference sequence). CDR3 residues: CASSRWTSGGNEQFF. In DNA, the CDR3 is TGTGCCAGCAGTCGATGGACTAGCGGGGGGAATGAGCAGTTCTTC.